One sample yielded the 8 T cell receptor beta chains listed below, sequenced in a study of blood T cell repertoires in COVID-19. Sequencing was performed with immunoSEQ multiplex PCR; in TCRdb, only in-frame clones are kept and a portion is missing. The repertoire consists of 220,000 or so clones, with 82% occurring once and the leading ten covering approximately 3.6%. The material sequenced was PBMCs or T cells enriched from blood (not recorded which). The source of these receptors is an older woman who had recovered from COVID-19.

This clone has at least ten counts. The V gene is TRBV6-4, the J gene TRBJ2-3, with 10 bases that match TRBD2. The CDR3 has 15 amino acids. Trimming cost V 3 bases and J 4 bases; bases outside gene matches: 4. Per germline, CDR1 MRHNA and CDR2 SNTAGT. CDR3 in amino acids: CASSEVAGGSDTQYF. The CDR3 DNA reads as TGTGCCAGCAGTGAGGTAGCGGGAGGATCAGATACGCAGTATTTT.

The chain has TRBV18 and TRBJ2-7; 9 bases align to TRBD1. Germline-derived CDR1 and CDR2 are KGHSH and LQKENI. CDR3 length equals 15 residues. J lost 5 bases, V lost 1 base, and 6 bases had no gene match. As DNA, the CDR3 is TGTGCCAGCTCACCACAAAAGGGACAGGGCCACGAGCAGTACTTC. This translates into CASSPQKGQGHEQYF.

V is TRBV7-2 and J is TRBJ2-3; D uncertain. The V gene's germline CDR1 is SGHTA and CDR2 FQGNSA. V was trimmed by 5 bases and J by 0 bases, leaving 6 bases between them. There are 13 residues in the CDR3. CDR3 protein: CASSILSTDTQYF. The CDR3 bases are TGTGCCAGCAGCATCTTGAGCACAGATACGCAGTATTTT.

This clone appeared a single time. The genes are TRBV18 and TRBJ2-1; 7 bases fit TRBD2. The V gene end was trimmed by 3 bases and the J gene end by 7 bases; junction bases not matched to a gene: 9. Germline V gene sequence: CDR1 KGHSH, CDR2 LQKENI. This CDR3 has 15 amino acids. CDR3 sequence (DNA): TGTGCCAGCTCACCTGGTGTTTTTAGCGGGAATGAGCAGTTCTTC. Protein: CASSPGVFSGNEQFF. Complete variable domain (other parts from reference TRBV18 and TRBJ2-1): NAGVMQNPRHLVRRRGQEARLRCSPMKGHSHVYWYRQLPEEGLKFMVYLQKENIIDESGMPKERFSAEFPKEGPSILRIQQVVRGDSAAYFCASSPGVFSGNEQFFGPGTRLTVL.

The CDR3 coding sequence is TGCGCCAGCAGCTCCAAAGGACAGATACAAGAGACCCAGTACTTC. Amino acids: CASSSKGQIQETQYF. This sequence joins TRBV5-1 and TRBJ2-5, with a tentative D call TRBD1 (6 bases). Trimming removed 3 bases at V and 2 bases at J, with 14 bases between. The CDR3 extends over 15 amino acids. Germline V gene data show CDR1 as SGHRS and CDR2 as YFSETQ.

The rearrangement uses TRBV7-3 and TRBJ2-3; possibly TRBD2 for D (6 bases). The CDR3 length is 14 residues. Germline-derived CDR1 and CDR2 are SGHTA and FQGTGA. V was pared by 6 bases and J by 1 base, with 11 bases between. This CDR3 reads CASRPGGRTDTQYF. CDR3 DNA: TGTGCCAGCAGACCCGGGGGACGCACAGATACGCAGTATTTT.

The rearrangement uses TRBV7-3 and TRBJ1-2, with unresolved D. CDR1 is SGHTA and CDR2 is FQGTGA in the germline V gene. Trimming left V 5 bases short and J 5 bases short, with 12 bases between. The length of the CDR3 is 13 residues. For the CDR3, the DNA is TGTGCCAGCAGCGCGGACCGAGGGTATGGCTACACCTTC. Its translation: CASSADRGYGYTF.

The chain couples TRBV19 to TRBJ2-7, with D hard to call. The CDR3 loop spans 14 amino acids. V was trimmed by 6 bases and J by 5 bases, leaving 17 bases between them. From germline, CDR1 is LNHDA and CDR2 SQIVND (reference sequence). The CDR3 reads CASSVGIRANEQYF. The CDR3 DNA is TGTGCCAGTAGCGTCGGTATTCGCGCCAACGAGCAGTACTTC.